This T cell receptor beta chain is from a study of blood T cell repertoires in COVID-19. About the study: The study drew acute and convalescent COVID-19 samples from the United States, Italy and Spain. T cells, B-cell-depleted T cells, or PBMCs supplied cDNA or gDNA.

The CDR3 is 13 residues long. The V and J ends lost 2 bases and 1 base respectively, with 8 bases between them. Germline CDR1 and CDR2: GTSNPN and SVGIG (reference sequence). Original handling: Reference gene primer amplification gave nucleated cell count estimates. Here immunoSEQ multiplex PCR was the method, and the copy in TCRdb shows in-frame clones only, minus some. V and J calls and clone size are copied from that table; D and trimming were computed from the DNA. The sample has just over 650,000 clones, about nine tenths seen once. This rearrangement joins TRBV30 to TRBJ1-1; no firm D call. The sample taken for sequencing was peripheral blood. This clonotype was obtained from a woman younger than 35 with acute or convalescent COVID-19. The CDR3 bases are TGTGCCTGGAGTCCCCTAACGAACACTGAAGCTTTCTTT. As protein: CAWSPLTNTEAFF.